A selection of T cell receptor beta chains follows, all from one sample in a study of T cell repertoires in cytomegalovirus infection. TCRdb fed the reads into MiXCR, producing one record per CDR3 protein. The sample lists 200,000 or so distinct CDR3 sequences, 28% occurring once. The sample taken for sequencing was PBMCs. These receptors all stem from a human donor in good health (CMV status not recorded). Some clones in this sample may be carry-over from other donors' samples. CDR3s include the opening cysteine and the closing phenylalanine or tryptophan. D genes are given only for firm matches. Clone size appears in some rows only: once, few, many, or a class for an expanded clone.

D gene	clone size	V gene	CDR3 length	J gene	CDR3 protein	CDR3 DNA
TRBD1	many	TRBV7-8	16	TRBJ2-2	CASRDPGQGVTGELFF	TGTGCCAGCAGGGATCCGGGACAGGGGGTGACCGGGGAGCTGTTTTTT
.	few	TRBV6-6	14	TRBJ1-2	CASSPDSHPSGYTF	TGTGCCAGCAGTCCAGACAGTCATCCGAGTGGCTACACCTTC
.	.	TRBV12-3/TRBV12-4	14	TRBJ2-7	CASSSISRSYEQYF	TGTGCCAGCAGTTCAATCTCCCGTTCCTACGAGCAGTACTTC
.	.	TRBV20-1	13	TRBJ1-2	CSARDLGFWGYTF	TGCAGTGCTAGAGATCTGGGCTTCTGGGGCTACACCTTC
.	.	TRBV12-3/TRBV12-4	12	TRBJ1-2	CASGLSGGGYTF	TGTGCCAGCGGCCTATCGGGTGGTGGCTACACCTTC
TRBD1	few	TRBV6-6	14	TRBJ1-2	CASSGQGKNYGYTF	TGTGCCAGCAGTGGACAGGGCAAAAACTATGGCTACACCTTC
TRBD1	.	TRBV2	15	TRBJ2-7	CASSTDRGVDYEQYF	TGTGCCAGCAGTACCGACAGGGGGGTAGACTACGAGCAGTACTTC
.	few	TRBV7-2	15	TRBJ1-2	CASSPGFGANYGYTF	TGTGCCAGCAGCCCTGGGTTTGGGGCCAACTATGGCTACACCTTC
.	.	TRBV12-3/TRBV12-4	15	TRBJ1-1	CASGSRVGMNTEAFF	TGTGCCAGCGGTAGTCGCGTGGGGATGAACACTGAAGCTTTCTTT
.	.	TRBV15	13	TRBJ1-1	CATSGGEGARAFF	TGTGCCACCAGCGGAGGGGAGGGCGCACGGGCTTTCTTT